This is a list of T cell receptor beta chains from one sample in a study of blood T cell repertoires in COVID-19. TCRdb's table, derived via immunoSEQ multiplex PCR, lists solely in-frame clones and lacks some. Here the sample spans more than 100,000 clones, 55% to 75% being singletons. Sequenced sample: peripheral blood. The receptor set was obtained from a human donor with acute or convalescent COVID-19. The donor label of this sample is uncertain. Both conserved end residues are part of each CDR3. Each record gives: V gene, D gene, clone size, J gene, CDR3 DNA, CDR3 protein. The D gene is left open where the match is weak. Clone size is not always given. Where it is, it says once, few, many or a class for expanded clones.

V: TRBV18
D: .
size: .
J: TRBJ2-5
DNA: TGTGCCAGCTCATCAGACTCCGAAGAGACCCAGTACTTC
CDR3: CASSSDSEETQYF

V: TRBV28
D: .
size: few
J: TRBJ1-5
DNA: TGTGCCAGCAGTCCCCCGTATCAGCCCCAGCATTTT
CDR3: CASSPPYQPQHF

V: TRBV7-9
D: .
size: .
J: TRBJ1-3
DNA: TGTGCCAGCAGAGACTTTAAGCCGGGGAACACCATATATTTT
CDR3: CASRDFKPGNTIYF

V: TRBV6-1
D: TRBD1
size: many
J: TRBJ2-3
DNA: TGTGCCAGCAGTGCGAGTGACAGGGGCGTTGCAACCCGCACAGATACGCAGTATTTT
CDR3: CASSASDRGVATRTDTQYF

V: TRBV30
D: TRBD1
size: .
J: TRBJ2-3
DNA: TGTGCCTGGAGCCTGGGACAGGTCCCGGGTACGCAGTATTTT
CDR3: CAWSLGQVPGTQYF

V: TRBV18
D: .
size: .
J: TRBJ2-4
DNA: TGTGCCAGCTCACCACCGGGCTTGGCTGCCAAAAACATTCAGTACTTC
CDR3: CASSPPGLAAKNIQYF

V: TRBV27
D: TRBD1
size: .
J: TRBJ2-1
DNA: TGTGCCACCAGACAGGGTACCTACAATGAGCAGTTCTTC
CDR3: CATRQGTYNEQFF

V: TRBV11-3
D: .
size: .
J: TRBJ2-3
DNA: TGTGCCAGCAGCTTAGGTTCAAGCACAGATACGCAGTATTTT
CDR3: CASSLGSSTDTQYF

V: TRBV5-5
D: TRBD1
size: .
J: TRBJ1-2
DNA: TGTGCCAGCAGCGGAAGACAGGGATCCTATGGCTACACCTTC
CDR3: CASSGRQGSYGYTF

V: TRBV5-6
D: .
size: .
J: TRBJ2-7
DNA: TGTGCCAGCAGCTTTGGGGGACAAATTGGGCTCGAGCAGTACTTC
CDR3: CASSFGGQIGLEQYF

V: TRBV2
D: .
size: .
J: TRBJ1-2
DNA: TGTGCCAGCAGTGCTAACGGGTATGGCTACACCTTC
CDR3: CASSANGYGYTF

V: TRBV20-1
D: .
size: .
J: TRBJ2-3
DNA: TGCAGTGCTAATGGACAGACGACGCAGTATTTT
CDR3: CSANGQTTQYF

V: TRBV20-1
D: TRBD1
size: .
J: TRBJ1-4
DNA: TGCAGCGGGACAGATAATGAAAAACTGTTTTTT
CDR3: CSGTDNEKLFF

V: TRBV5-4
D: .
size: .
J: TRBJ2-1
DNA: TGTGCCAGCAGCCGGCGGGGACTGAACAATGAGCAGTTCTTC
CDR3: CASSRRGLNNEQFF

V: TRBV28
D: TRBD1
size: .
J: TRBJ1-1
DNA: TGTGCCAGCAGTTCGGACAGGGGATGGAACACTGAAGCTTTCTTT
CDR3: CASSSDRGWNTEAFF

V: TRBV30
D: .
size: .
J: TRBJ1-2
DNA: TGTGCCTGGAGTGTACAAGAAAACTATGGCTACACCTTC
CDR3: CAWSVQENYGYTF

V: TRBV29-1
D: TRBD2
size: .
J: TRBJ2-5
DNA: TGCAGCGGGGGACTAGCGCGTAAAGAGACCCAGTACTTC
CDR3: CSGGLARKETQYF

V: TRBV24-1
D: .
size: .
J: TRBJ2-3
DNA: TGTGCCACCAGCATTAGACAGGGCACAGATACGCAGTATTTT
CDR3: CATSIRQGTDTQYF

V: TRBV5-4
D: .
size: once
J: TRBJ1-1
DNA: TGTGCCAGCAGCTTGGCCAGTGGAGACACTGAAGCTTTCTTT
CDR3: CASSLASGDTEAFF

V: TRBV2
D: .
size: .
J: TRBJ1-1
DNA: TGTGCCAGCAGTGATAGTGGCAGGGGTTACACTGAAGCTTTCTTT
CDR3: CASSDSGRGYTEAFF

V: TRBV30
D: .
size: .
J: TRBJ1-2
DNA: TGTGCCTGGAGCGTCTTAGGGGTTTACTATGGCTACACCTTC
CDR3: CAWSVLGVYYGYTF

V: TRBV7-9
D: .
size: .
J: TRBJ2-7
DNA: TGTGCCAGCAGCCCCCCGGTCGGACAGATAAGGGCCTACGAGCAGTACTTC
CDR3: CASSPPVGQIRAYEQYF

V: TRBV4-2
D: TRBD1
size: .
J: TRBJ1-4
DNA: TGTGCCAGCAGCCAAACCGGGACAGCTAATGAAAAACTGTTTTTT
CDR3: CASSQTGTANEKLFF

V: TRBV4-1
D: TRBD2
size: once
J: TRBJ2-1
DNA: TGCGCCAGCTCCCGAACTAGCGGGAGTTACAATGAGCAGTTCTTC
CDR3: CASSRTSGSYNEQFF

V: TRBV24-1
D: .
size: .
J: TRBJ2-1
DNA: TGTGCCACCAGTCGGTCCGGGGCCGGGGGTGAGCAGTTCTTC
CDR3: CATSRSGAGGEQFF

V: TRBV19
D: .
size: .
J: TRBJ1-6
DNA: TGTGCCAGTAGTATAATAACAGGATCATATAATTCACCCCTCCACTTT
CDR3: CASSIITGSYNSPLHF

V: TRBV7-2
D: .
size: .
J: TRBJ1-3
DNA: TGTGCCAGCAGCTTAGGGTTCGGGGGGAACACCATATATTTT
CDR3: CASSLGFGGNTIYF

V: TRBV10-2
D: .
size: .
J: TRBJ1-1
DNA: TGCGCCAGCCGTACTTACAGGGACACTGAAGCTTTCTTT
CDR3: CASRTYRDTEAFF

V: TRBV21-1
D: .
size: .
J: TRBJ1-1
DNA: TGTGCCAGCAGCAAAGGTCGGGACAGGGAAGCTTTCTTT
CDR3: CASSKGRDREAFF

V: TRBV6-1
D: .
size: .
J: TRBJ2-1
DNA: TGTGCCAGCAGTGAAGCGGGGGGCTCCTACAATGAGCAGTTCTTC
CDR3: CASSEAGGSYNEQFF

V: TRBV5-6
D: TRBD1
size: .
J: TRBJ1-6
DNA: TGTGCCAGCAGCTTCCTGGACAGGGCTTCACCCCTCCACTTT
CDR3: CASSFLDRASPLHF

V: TRBV11-2
D: .
size: many
J: TRBJ1-2
DNA: TGTGCCAGCAGCTTAATGGCGGGCACAGCTTTCTATGGCTACACCTTC
CDR3: CASSLMAGTAFYGYTF

V: TRBV15
D: .
size: few
J: TRBJ1-3
DNA: TGTGCCACCAGCAGGGAGACAGGCGCCTCTGGAAACACCATATATTTT
CDR3: CATSRETGASGNTIYF

V: TRBV12-3/TRBV12-4
D: TRBD1
size: .
J: TRBJ1-1
DNA: TGTGCCAGCAGGCGACAGGGGTGGACTGAAGCTTTCTTT
CDR3: CASRRQGWTEAFF

V: TRBV2
D: .
size: .
J: TRBJ1-6
DNA: TGTGCCAGCAATCGGGATAATTCACCCCTCCACTTT
CDR3: CASNRDNSPLHF

V: TRBV11-2
D: TRBD1
size: once
J: TRBJ2-7
DNA: TGTGCCAGCAGCCCCAACAGGGGGAGCGCCTACGAGCAGTACTTC
CDR3: CASSPNRGSAYEQYF

V: TRBV5-1
D: TRBD2
size: .
J: TRBJ2-1
DNA: TGCGCCAGCAGCAGAGGACTAGCGTCTGATGAGCAGTTCTTC
CDR3: CASSRGLASDEQFF

V: TRBV27
D: .
size: .
J: TRBJ1-3
DNA: TGTGCCAGCAGTCCAGGTGGGGCGTCTGGAAACACCATATATTTT
CDR3: CASSPGGASGNTIYF

V: TRBV7-2
D: TRBD1
size: .
J: TRBJ1-1
DNA: TGTGCCAGCAGCGGGAAACAGGGGTTGGTCACTGAAGCTTTCTTT
CDR3: CASSGKQGLVTEAFF

V: TRBV3-1/TRBV3-2
D: TRBD2
size: .
J: TRBJ2-5
DNA: TGTGCCAGCAGCCTTTACTCTAGCGGGGGAAACCAAGAGACCCAGTACTTC
CDR3: CASSLYSSGGNQETQYF

V: TRBV5-4
D: TRBD2
size: .
J: TRBJ2-3
DNA: TGTGCCAGCAGCTTGGCGACTAGCGGGTCAAGTAGCACAGATACGCAGTATTTT
CDR3: CASSLATSGSSSTDTQYF

V: TRBV5-4
D: .
size: .
J: TRBJ1-3
DNA: TGTGCCAGCAGCTTGAAAGGGGCCTCTGGAAACACCATATATTTT
CDR3: CASSLKGASGNTIYF

V: TRBV11-2
D: TRBD1
size: .
J: TRBJ2-7
DNA: TGTGCCAGCAGCTTAGGGACAGGGGGCTTCGGCGAGCAGTACTTC
CDR3: CASSLGTGGFGEQYF

V: TRBV27
D: .
size: .
J: TRBJ1-4
DNA: TGTGCCAGCACCCTTCGGGGGGGAGCAACTAATGAAAAACTGTTTTTT
CDR3: CASTLRGGATNEKLFF

V: TRBV7-2
D: .
size: few
J: TRBJ2-1
DNA: TGTGCCAGCAGCTTAGGGCACAATGAGCAGTTCTTC
CDR3: CASSLGHNEQFF

V: TRBV28
D: TRBD1
size: .
J: TRBJ2-5
DNA: TGTGCCAGCAGTTTGGGACAGATCGCCCAAGAGACCCAGTACTTC
CDR3: CASSLGQIAQETQYF

V: TRBV7-8
D: TRBD2
size: .
J: TRBJ2-1
DNA: TGTGCCAGCAGCACTCTAGCGGGGGGTTTGAATGAGCAGTTCTTC
CDR3: CASSTLAGGLNEQFF

V: TRBV7-9
D: .
size: .
J: TRBJ2-3
DNA: TGTGCCAGCAGCTTAGGGGCCCCTACGCAGTATTTT
CDR3: CASSLGAPTQYF